Following are 21 T cell receptor beta chains from one sample sequenced in a study of CD8 T cells in ankylosing spondylitis. Overall study results and limits: Ankylosing spondylitis blood appeared to carry a characteristic TCR beta motif of roughly 8 highly homologous variants.

MiXCR, run by TCRdb on the 5' RACE reads, gives a single entry per CDR3 protein. This sample has some 840,000 distinct CDR3 sequences, with 10% to 15% found just once. Their antigen targets remain unknown. The specimen was blood, either unsorted or a sorted T cell fraction (not recorded which). The receptors here all came from a male donor with ankylosing spondylitis.

The chain is built from TRBV18 and TRBJ2-7; D gene uncertain. This CDR3 contains 12 residues. Germline V CDR1 and CDR2: KGHSH, LQKENI. Trimming took 2 bases from V and 5 from J, leaving 7 bases between them. This CDR3 reads CASSPKRHEQYF. The CDR3 DNA is TGTGCCAGCTCACCAAAAAGACACGAGCAGTACTTC.

The J gene is TRBJ1-1, the V gene TRBV20-1, with D unclear. The germline CDR1 and CDR2 sequences are DFQATT and SNEGSKA (reference sequence). V lost 3 bases, J lost 3 bases, and 20 bases lay in between. The CDR3 covers 16 residues. Here the CDR3 DNA reads TGCAGTGCTAGGGTAACGGGGTGGTGGGATGACACTGAAGCTTTCTTT. Translated, it gives CSARVTGWWDDTEAFF.

The chain joins TRBV19 to TRBJ2-2; D might be TRBD1 (7 bases). Germline lookup yields CDR1 LNHDA and CDR2 SQIVND (reference sequence). The CDR3 sequence is 16 residues long. The V end lost 5 bases, the J end lost 4 bases, and 17 bases lay between the germline ends. This chain's CDR3 is CASSPRRGLGTGELFF. In DNA, the CDR3 is TGTGCCAGTAGTCCTAGGAGGGGGCTGGGCACCGGGGAGCTGTTTTTT.

This clonotype was counted many times. The genes are TRBV7-2 and TRBJ2-7; D unresolved. Germline loops: CDR1 SGHTA, CDR2 FQGNSA. V lost 5 bases and J 2 bases, leaving 16 bases between the germline ends. This CDR3 is built from 15 residues. The CDR3 protein is CASSPSLGFTYEQYF. For the CDR3, the DNA is TGTGCCAGCAGCCCATCGCTCGGTTTCACCTACGAGCAGTACTTC.

The chain couples TRBV6-1 to TRBJ1-2; TRBD1 is a possible D gene (6 bases). V dropped 3 bases and J dropped 3 bases, with 14 bases sitting between them. In germline, CDR1 is MNHNS, CDR2 SASEGT. This CDR3 spans 15 amino acids. The DNA of the CDR3 is TGTGCCAGCAGTGACAGGGGCCAAACGGACTATGGCTACACCTTC. Protein: CASSDRGQTDYGYTF.

The chain recombines TRBV4-3 with TRBJ1-2, with 9 bases that match TRBD1. Per germline, CDR1 LGHNA and CDR2 YSLEER. The CDR3 has 16 amino acids. Trimming took 4 bases from V and 5 from J; bases not matched to a gene: 11. The CDR3 is CASSPSPRTGDYGYTF. The CDR3 DNA reads as TGCGCCAGCAGCCCCTCCCCCAGGACAGGGGATTATGGCTACACCTTC.

This clonotype was observed a few times. CDR3 bases: TGTGCCAGCAGCGGCTCAGGGTTTGGAGAGACCCAGTACTTC. It encodes CASSGSGFGETQYF. The genes are TRBV9 and TRBJ2-5; TRBD1 is a possible D gene (5 bases). Germline V gene sequence: CDR1 SGDLS, CDR2 YYNGEE. The CDR3 sequence is 14 residues long. With 3 bases removed from V and 4 bases from J, the gap between germline ends came to 13 bases. The variable domain in full, completed from reference TRBV9 and TRBJ2-5, reads DSGVTQTPKHLITATGQRVTLRCSPRSGDLSVYWYQQSLDQGLQFLIQYYNGEERAKGNILERFSAQQFPDLHSELNLSSLELGDSALYFCASSGSGFGETQYFGPGTRLLVL.

The rearrangement uses TRBV5-1 and TRBJ2-1; 7 bases line up with TRBD1. Germline CDR1 SGHRS, CDR2 YFSETQ. V shed 3 bases, J shed 0 bases, and the junction held 3 bases outside the gene matches. CDR3 length equals 15 residues. CDR3 region: CASSSGTVSYNEQFF. CDR3 coding DNA: TGCGCCAGCAGCTCGGGGACAGTCTCCTACAATGAGCAGTTCTTC. Supplemented by reference TRBV5-1 and TRBJ2-1, the full variable domain reads KAGVTQTPRYLIKTRGQQVTLSCSPISGHRSVSWYQQTPGQGLQFLFEYFSETQRNKGNFPGRFSGRQFSNSRSEMNVSTLELGDSALYLCASSSGTVSYNEQFFGPGTRLTVL.

This clonotype was recorded at least ten times. The genes are TRBV21-1 and TRBJ1-2; TRBD1 was called by the table and not checked on the DNA. TRBV21-1 is a recognized pseudogene. The CDR3 extends over 12 amino acids. The CDR3 nucleotides read TGTGCCAGCAGCTGGGGGGGCCATGGCTACACCTTC. Translated: CASSWGGHGYTF.

The chain couples TRBV7-2 to TRBJ1-2, with D maybe TRBD1 (5 bases). The V and J ends lost 3 bases and 5 bases respectively, with 13 bases between them. The CDR3 consists of 14 residues. The germline V gene encodes CDR1 SGHTA and CDR2 FQGNSA. This chain's CDR3 is CASSFGGLLYGYTF. The CDR3 nucleotides read TGTGCCAGCAGCTTTGGGGGTCTCCTTTATGGCTACACCTTC.

The chain combines TRBV20-1 with TRBJ1-2; D gene ambiguous. V was pared by 0 bases and J by 3 bases, with 17 bases between. The CDR3 spans 16 residues. The germline CDR1 and CDR2 sequences are DFQATT and SNEGSKA (reference sequence). CDR3 sequence: CSARDIRRPGDYGYTF. CDR3 nucleotide sequence: TGCAGTGCTAGAGATATTAGGCGGCCAGGAGACTATGGCTACACCTTC.

This clonotype was found a few times. The chain couples TRBV15 to TRBJ2-7; 10 nucleotides align to TRBD2. Germline V gene lookup returns CDR1 LNHNV and CDR2 YYDKDF (reference sequence). This CDR3 is built from 16 residues. With 0 bases clipped from V and 3 bases from J, the junction kept 5 bases outside the gene matches. CDR3: CATSRDLTSGNYEQYF. CDR3 sequence (DNA): TGTGCCACCAGCAGAGATTTAACTAGCGGGAACTACGAGCAGTACTTC.

About this clonotype: Possible read error: a much larger clone is one base away. The chain links TRBV12-3 or TRBV12-4 to TRBJ2-3, with a tentative D call TRBD1 (6 bases). V lost 4 bases to trimming and J lost 3 bases, with 8 bases between them. The CDR3 totals 13 residues. The CDR3 spells CASSYRETDTQYF. CDR3 sequence (DNA): TGTGCCAGCAGTTACAGGGAGACAGATACGCAGTATTTT.

The rearrangement uses TRBV4-3 and TRBJ1-6; D unresolved. V was trimmed by 1 base and J by 13 bases, leaving 14 bases between them. Germline lookup yields CDR1 LGHNA and CDR2 YSLEER. This CDR3 region has 14 residues. The CDR3 sequence is CASSQGPPVAPLHF. In DNA, the CDR3 is TGCGCCAGCAGCCAAGGTCCCCCAGTGGCTCCCCTCCACTTT.

CDR3 region: CSVLSGSNYEQYF. Here the CDR3 DNA reads TGCAGCGTTTTAAGCGGGAGTAACTACGAGCAGTACTTC. J is TRBJ2-7 and V is TRBV29-1, with TRBD2 matching over 8 bases. In germline, CDR1 is SQVTM, CDR2 ANQGSEA. This CDR3 has 13 amino acids. V gave up 5 bases and J gave up 3 bases; unmatched junction bases: 6.

This clonotype showed up many times. This sequence joins TRBV18 and TRBJ2-3, with unresolved D. Germline loops: CDR1 KGHSH, CDR2 LQKENI. CDR3 length equals 13 residues. V gave up 0 bases and J gave up 6 bases, with 7 bases separating them. CDR3 sequence (DNA): TGTGCCAGCTCACCACCGGGAACGGATACGCAGTATTTT. It encodes CASSPPGTDTQYF.

The chain combines TRBV28 with TRBJ2-7; possible D gene TRBD2, 6 bases. The CDR3 extends over 15 amino acids. CDR1 is MDHEN and CDR2 is SYDVKM in the germline V gene. Deletions cut 7 bases from V and 3 bases from J, with 19 bases between. In DNA form, the CDR3 reads TGTGCCAGCATCACCAGGCGGGGCGCCCGCTACGAGCAGTACTTC. Translating it yields CASITRRGARYEQYF. Supplemented by reference TRBV28 and TRBJ2-7, the full variable domain reads DVKVTQSSRYLVKRTGEKVFLECVQDMDHENMFWYRQDPGLGLRLIYFSYDVKMKEKGDIPEGYSVSREKKERFSLILESASTNQTSMYLCASITRRGARYEQYFGPGTRLTVT.

The J gene is TRBJ2-1, the V gene TRBV5-1; D is ambiguous. The V gene lost 3 bases and the J gene lost 8 bases, with 15 bases spanning the gap. The CDR3 runs to 14 residues. Germline CDR1 is SGHRS and CDR2 is YFSETQ. CDR3: CASSSGSDYHEQFF. CDR3 in DNA: TGCGCCAGCAGCTCCGGGTCGGATTACCATGAGCAGTTCTTC. Supplemented by reference TRBV5-1 and TRBJ2-1, the full variable domain reads KAGVTQTPRYLIKTRGQQVTLSCSPISGHRSVSWYQQTPGQGLQFLFEYFSETQRNKGNFPGRFSGRQFSNSRSEMNVSTLELGDSALYLCASSSGSDYHEQFFGPGTRLTVL.

The V and J genes are TRBV11-2 and TRBJ2-1, with TRBD2 identical over 16 bases. After removal of 1 base from V and 1 base from J, the junction contained 7 bases not matched to a gene. Germline assignment: CDR1 SGHAT and CDR2 FQNNGV. The CDR3 consists of 20 residues. The CDR3 sequence is CASSLGTGLAGGRSYNEQFF. CDR3 in DNA: TGTGCCAGCAGCTTAGGCACGGGACTAGCGGGAGGGCGGTCCTACAATGAGCAGTTCTTC.

The chain carries TRBV5-5 and TRBJ2-3; D perhaps matches TRBD2 (5 bases). The germline V and J ends were trimmed by 2 bases and 6 bases, with 13 bases remaining between them. Germline V gene data show CDR1 as SGHKS and CDR2 as YYEKEE (reference sequence). There are 14 residues in the CDR3. The CDR3, as DNA: TGTGCCAGCAGCTTCGGACTCAGCAGGGATACGCAGTATTTT. Translated, it gives CASSFGLSRDTQYF.

The chain combines TRBV6-5 with TRBJ2-3; TRBD1 matches 9 bases. V dropped 2 bases and J dropped 3; count of bases not matched to a gene: 3. CDR3 size: 15 residues. CDR1 is MNHEY, CDR2 SVGAGI, per germline. CDR3 in amino acids: CASSYRTGETDTQYF. CDR3 coding DNA: TGTGCCAGCAGTTACCGGACAGGGGAAACAGATACGCAGTATTTT.